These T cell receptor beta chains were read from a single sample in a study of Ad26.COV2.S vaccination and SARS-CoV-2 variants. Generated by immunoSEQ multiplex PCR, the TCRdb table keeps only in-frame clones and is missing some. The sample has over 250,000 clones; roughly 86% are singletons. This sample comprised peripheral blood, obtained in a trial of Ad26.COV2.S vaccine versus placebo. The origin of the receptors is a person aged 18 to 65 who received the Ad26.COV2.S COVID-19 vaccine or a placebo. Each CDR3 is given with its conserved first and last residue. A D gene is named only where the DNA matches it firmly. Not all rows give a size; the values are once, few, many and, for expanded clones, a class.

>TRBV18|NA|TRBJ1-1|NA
CASSPRGDTEAFF
TGTGCCAGCTCACCCCGAGGTGACACTGAAGCTTTCTTT
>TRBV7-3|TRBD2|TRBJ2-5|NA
CASSSLAGPRETQYF
TGTGCCAGCAGCTCGCTAGCGGGCCCCAGAGAGACCCAGTACTTC
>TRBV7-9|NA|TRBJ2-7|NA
CASSLAASSGQQYF
TGTGCCAGCAGCTTAGCTGCGAGTTCCGGACAGCAGTACTTC
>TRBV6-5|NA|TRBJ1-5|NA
CASSYSTGADQPQHF
TGTGCCAGCAGTTACTCGACGGGGGCCGATCAGCCCCAGCATTTT
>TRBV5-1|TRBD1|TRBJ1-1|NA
CASRFGQGFTEAFF
TGCGCCAGCAGGTTCGGACAGGGCTTCACTGAAGCTTTCTTT
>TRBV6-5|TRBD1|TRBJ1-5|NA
CASTPTGEGQPQHF
TGTGCCAGCACTCCGACAGGGGAGGGTCAGCCCCAGCATTTT
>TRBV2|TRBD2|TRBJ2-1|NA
CASSATSGRAGNEQFF
TGTGCCAGCAGTGCCACTAGCGGGAGGGCCGGAAATGAGCAGTTCTTC
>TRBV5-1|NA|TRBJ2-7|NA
CASSSTTYEQYF
TGCGCCAGCAGCTCAACAACCTACGAGCAGTACTTC
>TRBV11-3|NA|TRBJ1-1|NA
CASSSDTYTEAFF
TGTGCCAGCAGCAGCGACACATACACTGAAGCTTTCTTT
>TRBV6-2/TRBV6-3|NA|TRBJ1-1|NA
CASSYVRGLLAEAFF
TGTGCCAGCAGTTACGTCCGGGGACTGCTCGCTGAAGCTTTCTTT
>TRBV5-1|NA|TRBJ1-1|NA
CASSTYLRKDAEAFF
TGCGCCAGCAGCACTTATCTAAGGAAGGACGCTGAAGCTTTCTTT
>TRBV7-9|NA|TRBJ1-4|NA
CASSSNRASHEKLFF
TGTGCCAGCAGCTCTAACAGGGCTAGCCATGAAAAACTGTTTTTT
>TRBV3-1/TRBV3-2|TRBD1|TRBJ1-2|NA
CASSRGTGAYGYTF
TGTGCCAGCAGCCGAGGGACAGGGGCCTATGGCTACACCTTC
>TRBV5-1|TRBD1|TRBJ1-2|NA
CASSKDRDQGHYGYTF
TGCGCCAGCAGCAAGGACAGGGATCAGGGCCACTATGGCTACACCTTC
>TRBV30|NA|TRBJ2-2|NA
CAWTVGATGELFF
TGTGCCTGGACTGTAGGGGCTACCGGGGAGCTGTTTTTT
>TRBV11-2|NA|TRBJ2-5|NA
CASSLPKKGPETQYF
TGTGCCAGCAGCTTACCGAAGAAGGGCCCAGAGACCCAGTACTTC
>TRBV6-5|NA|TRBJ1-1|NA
CASSSGPGGKAFF
TGTGCCAGCAGTTCCGGACCCGGCGGGAAAGCTTTCTTT
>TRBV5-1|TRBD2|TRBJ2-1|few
CASSLGLAGGDNEQFF
TGCGCCAGCAGCTTGGGACTAGCGGGAGGGGACAATGAGCAGTTCTTC
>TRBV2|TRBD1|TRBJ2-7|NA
CASRTQGASYEQYF
TGTGCCAGCAGGACACAGGGGGCGTCCTACGAGCAGTACTTC
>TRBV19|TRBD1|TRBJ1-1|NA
CASSQTGGFKMYTEAFF
TGTGCCAGTAGCCAGACAGGGGGCTTTAAGATGTACACTGAAGCTTTCTTT
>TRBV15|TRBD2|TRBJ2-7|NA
CATSRDRSGNYEQYF
TGTGCCACCAGCAGAGACCGTAGCGGGAACTACGAGCAGTACTTC
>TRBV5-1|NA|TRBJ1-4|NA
CASSFSGSEKLFF
TGCGCCAGCAGCTTCTCAGGGAGTGAAAAACTGTTTTTT
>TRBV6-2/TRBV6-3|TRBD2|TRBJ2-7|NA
CASSKLAGGSYEQYF
TGTGCCAGCAGTAAACTAGCGGGCGGGTCCTACGAGCAGTACTTC
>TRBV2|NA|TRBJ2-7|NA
CASSPRSLSYEQYF
TGTGCCAGCAGCCCCCGGTCACTCTCCTACGAGCAGTACTTC
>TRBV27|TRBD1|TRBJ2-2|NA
CASSRRQGSFIGELFF
TGTGCCAGCAGTAGAAGACAGGGAAGTTTTATAGGGGAGCTGTTTTTT
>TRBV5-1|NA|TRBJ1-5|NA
CASSLGLNQPQHF
TGCGCCAGCAGCTTGGGTCTCAATCAGCCCCAGCATTTT
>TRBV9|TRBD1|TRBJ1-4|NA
CASSAGQVFNEKLFF
TGTGCCAGCAGCGCCGGACAGGTCTTTAATGAAAAACTGTTTTTT
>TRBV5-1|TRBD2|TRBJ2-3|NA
CASSGGDYTDTQYF
TGCGCCAGCAGCGGGGGGGATTACACAGATACGCAGTATTTT
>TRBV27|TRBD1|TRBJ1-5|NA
CASGGTGRSNQPQHF
TGTGCCAGCGGAGGGACAGGGAGAAGCAATCAGCCCCAGCATTTT
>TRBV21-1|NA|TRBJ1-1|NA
CASVDSFKNTEAFF
TGTGCCAGCGTAGACTCGTTCAAGAACACTGAAGCTTTCTTT
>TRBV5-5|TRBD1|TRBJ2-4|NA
CASRVTGANIQYF
TGTGCCAGCAGGGTGACAGGGGCAAACATTCAGTACTTC
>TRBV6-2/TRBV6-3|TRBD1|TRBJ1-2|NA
CASSDPGTGNFGYTF
TGTGCCAGCAGTGATCCCGGGACAGGGAATTTTGGCTACACCTTC
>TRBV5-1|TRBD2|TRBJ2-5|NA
CASSLEGSGGEETQYF
TGCGCCAGCAGCTTGGAGGGTAGCGGGGGAGAAGAGACCCAGTACTTC
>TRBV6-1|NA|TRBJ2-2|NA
CASSELWNTGELFF
TGTGCCAGCAGTGAACTCTGGAACACCGGGGAGCTGTTTTTT
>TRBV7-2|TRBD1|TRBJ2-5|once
CASSSTSGTGVETQYF
TGTGCCAGCAGCTCCACTTCCGGGACAGGGGTGGAGACCCAGTACTTC
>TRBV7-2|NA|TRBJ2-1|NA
CASSLDYNEQFF
TGTGCCAGCAGCTTAGACTACAATGAGCAGTTCTTC
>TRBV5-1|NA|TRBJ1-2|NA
CASSLEDEGYGYTF
TGCGCCAGCAGCTTGGAGGATGAGGGCTATGGCTACACCTTC
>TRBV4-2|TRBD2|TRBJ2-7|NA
CASSPRTSGRSYEQYF
TGTGCCAGCAGCCCTAGGACTAGCGGGCGTTCCTACGAGCAGTACTTC
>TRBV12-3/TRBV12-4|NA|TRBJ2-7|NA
CASGTYGGYEQYF
TGTGCCAGCGGGACATACGGCGGCTACGAGCAGTACTTC
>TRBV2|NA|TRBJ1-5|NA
CASTGMLNQPQHF
TGTGCCAGCACGGGGATGCTTAATCAGCCCCAGCATTTT
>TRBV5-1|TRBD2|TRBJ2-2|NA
CASSSTSGGSNTGELFF
TGCGCCAGCAGCTCAACTAGCGGGGGGTCGAACACCGGGGAGCTGTTTTTT
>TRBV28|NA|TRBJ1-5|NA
CASSPQQGYQPQHF
TGTGCCAGCAGTCCCCAACAGGGCTACCAGCCCCAGCATTTT
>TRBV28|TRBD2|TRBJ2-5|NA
CASSLMTSAQYF
TGTGCCAGCAGTTTGATGACTAGCGCCCAGTACTTC
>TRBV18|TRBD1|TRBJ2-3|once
CASSRLDRAAQYF
TGTGCCAGCTCCCGCTTAGACAGGGCTGCGCAGTATTTT
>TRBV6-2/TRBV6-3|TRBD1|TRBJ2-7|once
CASSDRQGAYEQYF
TGTGCCAGCAGTGACCGACAGGGTGCCTACGAGCAGTACTTC
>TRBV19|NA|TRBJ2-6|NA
CASSRGTDRDVLTF
TGTGCCAGTAGCCGCGGCACTGACCGGGACGTCCTGACTTTC
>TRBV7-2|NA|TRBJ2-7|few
CASSLQQSSYEQYF
TGTGCCAGCAGCTTACAACAGAGCTCCTACGAGCAGTACTTC
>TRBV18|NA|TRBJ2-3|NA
CASSLRLATDTQYF
TGTGCCAGCTCCCTCAGACTGGCTACAGATACGCAGTATTTT
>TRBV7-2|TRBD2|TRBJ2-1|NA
CASSLGGLAGSEQFF
TGTGCCAGCAGCTTAGGAGGACTAGCGGGGAGTGAGCAGTTCTTC
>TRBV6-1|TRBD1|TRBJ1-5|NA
CASSAGTGGSFSNQPQHF
TGTGCCAGCAGTGCAGGGACAGGGGGGAGTTTTAGCAATCAGCCCCAGCATTTT
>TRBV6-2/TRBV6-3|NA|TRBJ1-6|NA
CASSYGIGRSSYNSPLHF
TGTGCCAGCAGTTACGGGATCGGGCGAAGCTCCTATAATTCACCCCTCCACTTT
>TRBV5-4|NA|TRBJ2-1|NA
CASSFSAPSSYNEQFF
TGTGCCAGCAGCTTCTCAGCGCCGAGCTCCTACAATGAGCAGTTCTTC
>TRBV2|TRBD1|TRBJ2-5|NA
CASSLNRGSQETQYF
TGTGCCAGCAGCCTTAACAGGGGGTCCCAAGAGACCCAGTACTTC
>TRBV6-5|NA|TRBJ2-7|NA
CASSYYRDSEQYF
TGTGCCAGCAGTTACTACAGGGATTCCGAGCAGTACTTC
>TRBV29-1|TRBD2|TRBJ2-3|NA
CSVGPLAESTDTQYF
TGCAGCGTTGGCCCTCTAGCGGAGAGCACAGATACGCAGTATTTT
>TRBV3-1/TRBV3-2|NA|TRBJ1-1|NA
CASSQEGPEAFF
TGTGCCAGCAGCCAAGAAGGGCCTGAAGCTTTCTTT
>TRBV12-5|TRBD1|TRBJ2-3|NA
CASGPGTDADTQYF
TGTGCTAGTGGCCCCGGGACAGACGCAGATACGCAGTATTTT
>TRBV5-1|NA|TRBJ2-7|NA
CASSASGAGVGEQYF
TGCGCCAGCAGCGCCTCAGGGGCTGGAGTCGGCGAGCAGTACTTC
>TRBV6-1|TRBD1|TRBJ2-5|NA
CASSETGLRETQYF
TGTGCCAGCAGTGAGACAGGGTTGAGGGAGACCCAGTACTTC